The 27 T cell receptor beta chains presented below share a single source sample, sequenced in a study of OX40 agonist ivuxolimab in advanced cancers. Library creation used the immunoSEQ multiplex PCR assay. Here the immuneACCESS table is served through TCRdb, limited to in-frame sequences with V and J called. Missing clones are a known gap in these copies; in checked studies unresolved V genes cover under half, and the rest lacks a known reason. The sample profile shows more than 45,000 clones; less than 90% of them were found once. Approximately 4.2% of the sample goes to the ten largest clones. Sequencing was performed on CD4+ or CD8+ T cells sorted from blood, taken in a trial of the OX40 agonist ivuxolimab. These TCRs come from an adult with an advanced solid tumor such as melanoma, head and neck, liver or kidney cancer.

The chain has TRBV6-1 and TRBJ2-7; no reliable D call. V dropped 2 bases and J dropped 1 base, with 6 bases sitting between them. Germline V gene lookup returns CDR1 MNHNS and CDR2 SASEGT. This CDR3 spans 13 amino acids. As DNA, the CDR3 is TGTGCCAGCAGTGAAAGGTTTTCCTACGAGCAGTACTTC. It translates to CASSERFSYEQYF.

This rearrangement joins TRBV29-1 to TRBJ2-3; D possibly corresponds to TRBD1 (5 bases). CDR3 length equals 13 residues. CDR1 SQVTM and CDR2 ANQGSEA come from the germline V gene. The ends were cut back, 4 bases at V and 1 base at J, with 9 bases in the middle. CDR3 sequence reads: CSVALTGTDTQYF. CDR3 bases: TGCAGCGTTGCCCTGACAGGCACAGATACGCAGTATTTT.

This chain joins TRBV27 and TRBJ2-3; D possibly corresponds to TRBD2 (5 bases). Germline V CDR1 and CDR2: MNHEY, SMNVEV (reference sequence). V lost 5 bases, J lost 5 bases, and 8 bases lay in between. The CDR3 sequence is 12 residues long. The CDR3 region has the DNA TGTGCCAGCAGTCCCAGCGGAGATACGCAGTATTTT. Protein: CASSPSGDTQYF.

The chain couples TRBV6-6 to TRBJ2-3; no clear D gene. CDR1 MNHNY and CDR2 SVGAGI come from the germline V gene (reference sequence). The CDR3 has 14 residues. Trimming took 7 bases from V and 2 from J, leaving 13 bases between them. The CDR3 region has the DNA TGTGCCAGCAAGAAGGGTCGGAACACAGATACGCAGTATTTT. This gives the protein CASKKGRNTDTQYF.

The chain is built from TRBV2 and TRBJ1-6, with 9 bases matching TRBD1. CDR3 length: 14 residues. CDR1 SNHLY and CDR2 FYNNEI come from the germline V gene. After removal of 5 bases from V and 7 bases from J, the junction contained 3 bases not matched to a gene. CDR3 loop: CASSLTGGNSPLHF. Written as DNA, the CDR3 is TGTGCCAGCAGTCTGACAGGGGGGAATTCACCCCTCCACTTT.

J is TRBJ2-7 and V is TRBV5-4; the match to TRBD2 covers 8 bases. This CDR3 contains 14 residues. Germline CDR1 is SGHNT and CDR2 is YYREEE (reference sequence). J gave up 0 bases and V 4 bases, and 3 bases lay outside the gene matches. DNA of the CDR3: TGTGCCAGCAGCCCTAGCGGGCCCTCCTACGAGCAGTACTTC. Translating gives CASSPSGPSYEQYF.

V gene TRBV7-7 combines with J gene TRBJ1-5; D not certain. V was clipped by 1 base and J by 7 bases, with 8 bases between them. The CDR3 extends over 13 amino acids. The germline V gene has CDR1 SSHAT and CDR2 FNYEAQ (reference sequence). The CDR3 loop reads CASSLDSEQPQHF. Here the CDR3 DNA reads TGTGCCAGCAGCTTAGACAGTGAACAGCCCCAGCATTTT.

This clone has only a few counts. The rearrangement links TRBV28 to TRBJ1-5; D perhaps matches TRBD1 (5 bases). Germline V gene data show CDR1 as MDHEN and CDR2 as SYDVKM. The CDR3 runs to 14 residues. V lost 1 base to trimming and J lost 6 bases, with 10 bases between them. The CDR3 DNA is TGTGCCAGCAGTTTATCCGTGGGGGTTCAGCCCCAGCATTTT. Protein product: CASSLSVGVQPQHF.

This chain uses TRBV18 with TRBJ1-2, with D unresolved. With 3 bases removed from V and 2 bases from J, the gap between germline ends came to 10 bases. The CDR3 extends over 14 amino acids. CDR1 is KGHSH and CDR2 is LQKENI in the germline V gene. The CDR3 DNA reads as TGTGCCAGCTCACCCCGGATGCTGAACTATGGCTACACCTTC. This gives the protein CASSPRMLNYGYTF.

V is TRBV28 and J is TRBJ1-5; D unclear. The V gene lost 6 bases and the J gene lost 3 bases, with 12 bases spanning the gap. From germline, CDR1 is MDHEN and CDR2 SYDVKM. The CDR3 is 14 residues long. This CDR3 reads CASSLGRFNQPQHF. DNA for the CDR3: TGTGCCAGCAGCCTGGGCCGATTCAATCAGCCCCAGCATTTT. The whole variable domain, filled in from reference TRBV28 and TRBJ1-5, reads DVKVTQSSRYLVKRTGEKVFLECVQDMDHENMFWYRQDPGLGLRLIYFSYDVKMKEKGDIPEGYSVSREKKERFSLILESASTNQTSMYLCASSLGRFNQPQHFGDGTRLSIL.

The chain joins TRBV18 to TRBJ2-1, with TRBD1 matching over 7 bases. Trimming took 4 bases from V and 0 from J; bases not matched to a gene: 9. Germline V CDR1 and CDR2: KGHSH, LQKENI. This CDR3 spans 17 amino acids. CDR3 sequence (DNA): TGTGCCAGCTCACACATGACAGGGAGTTTCTCCTACAATGAGCAGTTCTTC. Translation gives CASSHMTGSFSYNEQFF.

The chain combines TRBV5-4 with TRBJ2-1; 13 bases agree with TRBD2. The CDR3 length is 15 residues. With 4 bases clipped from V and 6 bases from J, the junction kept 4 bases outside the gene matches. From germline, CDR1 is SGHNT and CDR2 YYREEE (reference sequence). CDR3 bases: TGTGCCAGCAGCGGCTGGACTAGCGGGAGCAATGAGCAGTTCTTC. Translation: CASSGWTSGSNEQFF.

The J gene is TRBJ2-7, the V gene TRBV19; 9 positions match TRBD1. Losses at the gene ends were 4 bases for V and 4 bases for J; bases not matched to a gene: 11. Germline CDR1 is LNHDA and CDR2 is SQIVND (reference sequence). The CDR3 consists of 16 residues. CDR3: CASSTPTQGAGYEQYF. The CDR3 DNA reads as TGTGCCAGTAGTACCCCAACACAGGGGGCTGGATACGAGCAGTACTTC.

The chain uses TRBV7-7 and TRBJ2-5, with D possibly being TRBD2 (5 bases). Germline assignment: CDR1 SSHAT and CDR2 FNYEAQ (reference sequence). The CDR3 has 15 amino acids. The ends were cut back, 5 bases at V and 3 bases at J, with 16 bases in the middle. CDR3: CASSQSGLVEETQYF. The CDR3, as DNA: TGTGCCAGCAGCCAAAGCGGCCTAGTCGAAGAGACCCAGTACTTC.

The CDR3 sequence: CASSQDPGQGRIQYF. The CDR3 DNA is TGCGCCAGCAGCCAAGACCCGGGACAGGGGAGGATTCAGTACTTC. The rearrangement joins TRBV4-3 to TRBJ2-4, with 10 bases that match TRBD1. V was pared by 0 bases and J by 10 bases, with 6 bases of the junction left unmatched. This CDR3 region has 15 residues. CDR1 and CDR2 (germline): LGHNA, YSLEER.

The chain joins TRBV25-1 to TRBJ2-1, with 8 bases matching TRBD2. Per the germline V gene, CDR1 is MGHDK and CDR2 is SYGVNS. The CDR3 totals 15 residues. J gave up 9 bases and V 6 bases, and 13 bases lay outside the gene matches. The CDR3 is CASRPPGLGLGEQFF. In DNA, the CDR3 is TGTGCCAGCAGGCCCCCGGGACTAGGATTGGGTGAGCAGTTCTTC.

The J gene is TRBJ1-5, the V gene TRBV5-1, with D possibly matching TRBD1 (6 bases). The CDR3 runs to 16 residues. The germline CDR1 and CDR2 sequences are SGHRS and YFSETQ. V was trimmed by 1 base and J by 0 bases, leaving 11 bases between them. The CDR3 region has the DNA TGCGCCAGCAGCTTGTCGCCGGACAGTAGCAATCAGCCCCAGCATTTT. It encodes CASSLSPDSSNQPQHF.

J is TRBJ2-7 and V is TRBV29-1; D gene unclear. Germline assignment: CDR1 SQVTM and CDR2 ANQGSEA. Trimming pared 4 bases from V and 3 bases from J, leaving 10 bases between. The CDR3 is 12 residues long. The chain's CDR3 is CSVAPGNYEQYF. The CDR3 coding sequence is TGCAGCGTTGCTCCGGGTAACTACGAGCAGTACTTC.

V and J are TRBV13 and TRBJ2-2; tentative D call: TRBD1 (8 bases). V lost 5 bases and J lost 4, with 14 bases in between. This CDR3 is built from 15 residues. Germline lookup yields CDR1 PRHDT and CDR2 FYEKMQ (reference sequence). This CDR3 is CASSRTGGVTGELFF. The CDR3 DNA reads TGTGCCAGCAGCCGAACAGGGGGGGTCACCGGGGAGCTGTTTTTT. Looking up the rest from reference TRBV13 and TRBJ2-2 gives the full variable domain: AAGVIQSPRHLIKEKRETATLKCYPIPRHDTVYWYQQGPGQDPQFLISFYEKMQSDKGSIPDRFSAQQFSDYHSELNMSSLELGDSALYFCASSRTGGVTGELFFGEGSRLTVL.

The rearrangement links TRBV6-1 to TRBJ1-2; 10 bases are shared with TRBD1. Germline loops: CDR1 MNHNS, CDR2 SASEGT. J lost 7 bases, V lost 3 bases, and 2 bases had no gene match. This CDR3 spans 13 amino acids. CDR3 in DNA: TGTGCCAGCAGTGATTGGACAGGGGGTGGCTACACCTTC. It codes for CASSDWTGGGYTF.

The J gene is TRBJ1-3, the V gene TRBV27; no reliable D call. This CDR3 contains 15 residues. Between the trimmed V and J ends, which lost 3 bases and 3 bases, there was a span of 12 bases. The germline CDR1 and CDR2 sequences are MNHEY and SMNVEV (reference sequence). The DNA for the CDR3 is TGTGCCAGCAGTTTTCGCGTCGGATTTGGAAACACCATATATTTT. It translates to CASSFRVGFGNTIYF.

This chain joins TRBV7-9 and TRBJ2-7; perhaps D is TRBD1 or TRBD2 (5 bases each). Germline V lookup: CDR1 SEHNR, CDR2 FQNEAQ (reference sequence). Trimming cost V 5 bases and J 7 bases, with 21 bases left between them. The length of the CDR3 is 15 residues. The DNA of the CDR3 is TGTGCCAGCAGCATCGGACTGGGGGTTACTAAGGAGCAGTACTTC. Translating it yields CASSIGLGVTKEQYF.

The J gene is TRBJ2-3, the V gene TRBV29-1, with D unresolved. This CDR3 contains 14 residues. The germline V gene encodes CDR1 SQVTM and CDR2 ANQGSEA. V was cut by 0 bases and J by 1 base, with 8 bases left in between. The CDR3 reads CSVEEGLGTDTQYF. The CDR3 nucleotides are TGCAGCGTTGAAGAGGGGTTAGGCACAGATACGCAGTATTTT.

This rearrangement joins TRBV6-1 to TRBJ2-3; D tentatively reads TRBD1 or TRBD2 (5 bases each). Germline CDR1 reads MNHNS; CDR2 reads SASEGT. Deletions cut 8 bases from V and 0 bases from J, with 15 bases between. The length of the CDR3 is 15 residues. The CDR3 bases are TGTGCCAGCTCGGGGCTAGCACCTAGCACAGATACGCAGTATTTT. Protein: CASSGLAPSTDTQYF.

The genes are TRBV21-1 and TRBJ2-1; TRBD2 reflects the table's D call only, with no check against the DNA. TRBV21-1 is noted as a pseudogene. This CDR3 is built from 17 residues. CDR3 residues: CASSKAASPSSYNEQFF. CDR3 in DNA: TGTGCCAGCAGCAAAGCCGCTAGCCCCAGCTCCTACAATGAGCAGTTCTTC.

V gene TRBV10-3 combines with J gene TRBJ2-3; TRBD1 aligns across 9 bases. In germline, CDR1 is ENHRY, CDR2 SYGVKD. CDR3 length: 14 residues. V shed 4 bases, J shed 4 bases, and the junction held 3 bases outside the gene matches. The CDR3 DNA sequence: TGTGCCATCAGTGCCGGGACAGGGCCAGATACGCAGTATTTT. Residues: CAISAGTGPDTQYF.

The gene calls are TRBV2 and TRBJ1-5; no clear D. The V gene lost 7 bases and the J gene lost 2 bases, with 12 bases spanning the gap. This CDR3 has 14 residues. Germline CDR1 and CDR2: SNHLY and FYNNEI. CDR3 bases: TGTGCCAGCATTCAAAGTGGGGGCAATCAGCCCCAGCATTTT. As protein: CASIQSGGNQPQHF.